A selection of T cell receptor beta chains follows, all from one sample in a study of Ad26.COV2.S vaccination and SARS-CoV-2 variants. Data came from immunoSEQ multiplex PCR; TCRdb stores just in-frame clones and leaves some out. The sample includes roughly 700,000 clones, roughly 90% of them seen just once. Source: peripheral blood, taken in a trial of Ad26.COV2.S vaccine versus placebo. All receptors come from a person between 18 and 65 years old who received the Ad26.COV2.S COVID-19 vaccine or a placebo. Both conserved end residues are part of each CDR3. The D gene is left open where the match is weak. Rows may omit the clone size; those that give it use once, few, many or a size class.

CDR3aa: CASSPPSGRSNTEAFF
CDR3nt: TGTGCCAGCTCACCCCCGTCAGGACGGAGCAACACTGAAGCTTTCTTT
v_gene: TRBV18
d_gene: .
j_gene: TRBJ1-1
abundance: .

CDR3aa: CASSPRTGRRAEAFF
CDR3nt: TGTGCCAGCAGCCCTCGGACAGGGCGTCGTGCTGAAGCTTTCTTT
v_gene: TRBV7-2
d_gene: TRBD1
j_gene: TRBJ1-1
abundance: .

CDR3aa: CASSLRGDGEQYF
CDR3nt: TGCGCCAGCAGCTTGAGGGGGGACGGCGAGCAGTACTTC
v_gene: TRBV5-1
d_gene: .
j_gene: TRBJ2-7
abundance: .

CDR3aa: CASSKGDSLSRSCLGLSGEQYF
CDR3nt: TGTGCCAGCAGCAAAGGGGACAGTCTATCCAGATCATGCCTCGGATTATCGGGCGAGCAGTACTTC
v_gene: TRBV21-1
d_gene: .
j_gene: TRBJ2-7
abundance: .

CDR3aa: CASSLPSLGTQYF
CDR3nt: TGTGCCAGCAGCTTGCCTTCCCTCGGTACGCAGTATTTT
v_gene: TRBV7-2
d_gene: .
j_gene: TRBJ2-3
abundance: .

CDR3aa: CASSEGVGQHSNQPQHF
CDR3nt: TGTGCCAGCAGTGAAGGGGTGGGACAGCATAGCAATCAGCCCCAGCATTTT
v_gene: TRBV6-1
d_gene: TRBD1
j_gene: TRBJ1-5
abundance: .

CDR3aa: CASRAWGTGSYEQYF
CDR3nt: TGTGCCAGCCGAGCTTGGGGGACAGGCTCCTACGAGCAGTACTTC
v_gene: TRBV5-6
d_gene: TRBD1
j_gene: TRBJ2-7
abundance: once

CDR3aa: CASSLAGDRGREQYF
CDR3nt: TGTGCCAGCAGCTTAGCGGGCGACAGGGGGCGCGAGCAGTACTTC
v_gene: TRBV11-3
d_gene: TRBD1
j_gene: TRBJ2-7
abundance: .

CDR3aa: CAYTSGGRNIQYF
CDR3nt: TGTGCCTATACTAGCGGGGGGAGGAACATTCAGTACTTC
v_gene: TRBV30
d_gene: TRBD2
j_gene: TRBJ2-4
abundance: once

CDR3aa: CASSPFLLRGKNTEAFF
CDR3nt: TGTGCCAGTAGTCCATTCCTCCTCCGCGGGAAGAACACTGAAGCTTTCTTT
v_gene: TRBV19
d_gene: .
j_gene: TRBJ1-1
abundance: .

CDR3aa: CASSPDSAGANVLTF
CDR3nt: TGTGCCAGCAGCCCCGACTCGGCTGGGGCCAACGTCCTGACTTTC
v_gene: TRBV5-4
d_gene: .
j_gene: TRBJ2-6
abundance: .

CDR3aa: CASSARGRGETQYF
CDR3nt: TGTGCCAGCAGTGCCAGGGGGCGGGGGGAGACCCAGTACTTC
v_gene: TRBV25-1
d_gene: .
j_gene: TRBJ2-5
abundance: .

CDR3aa: CASSLGSSANYEQYF
CDR3nt: TGTGCCAGCAGCTTGGGATCATCGGCGAACTACGAGCAGTACTTC
v_gene: TRBV5-4
d_gene: .
j_gene: TRBJ2-7
abundance: .

CDR3aa: CASSYSWDSGNTIYF
CDR3nt: TGTGCCAGCAGTTACTCATGGGACTCTGGAAACACCATATATTTT
v_gene: TRBV6-5
d_gene: .
j_gene: TRBJ1-3
abundance: .

CDR3aa: CASSPPRDRNYEQYF
CDR3nt: TGTGCCAGCAGCCCCCCCCGGGACAGGAACTACGAGCAGTACTTC
v_gene: TRBV7-9
d_gene: TRBD1
j_gene: TRBJ2-7
abundance: .

CDR3aa: CASSPLLAANTGELFF
CDR3nt: TGTGCCAGCTCACCTTTACTAGCGGCGAACACCGGGGAGCTGTTTTTT
v_gene: TRBV18
d_gene: TRBD2
j_gene: TRBJ2-2
abundance: .

CDR3aa: CASSLAGRGEQFF
CDR3nt: TGTGCCAGCAGCCTAGCGGGCCGTGGTGAGCAGTTCTTC
v_gene: TRBV3-1/TRBV3-2
d_gene: TRBD2
j_gene: TRBJ2-1
abundance: .

CDR3aa: CASSIPSGGPGNTGELFF
CDR3nt: TGTGCCAGTAGTATTCCTAGCGGGGGGCCCGGAAACACCGGGGAGCTGTTTTTT
v_gene: TRBV19
d_gene: TRBD2
j_gene: TRBJ2-2
abundance: .

CDR3aa: CASSYTGGAGNTIYF
CDR3nt: TGTGCCAGCAGTTATACGGGGGGGGCTGGAAACACCATATATTTT
v_gene: TRBV6-5
d_gene: .
j_gene: TRBJ1-3
abundance: .

CDR3aa: CASGGKGNSPLHF
CDR3nt: TGTGCCAGCGGGGGGAAAGGGAATTCACCCCTCCACTTT
v_gene: TRBV25-1
d_gene: .
j_gene: TRBJ1-6
abundance: few

CDR3aa: CASSLDRNEKLFF
CDR3nt: TGTGCTAGCAGCTTAGATAGGAATGAAAAACTGTTTTTT
v_gene: TRBV7-7
d_gene: .
j_gene: TRBJ1-4
abundance: .

CDR3aa: CSVGKGVQGYTF
CDR3nt: TGCAGCGTTGGAAAGGGGGTACAAGGCTACACCTTC
v_gene: TRBV29-1
d_gene: .
j_gene: TRBJ1-2
abundance: few

CDR3aa: CASSSNRGNQETQYF
CDR3nt: TGTGCCAGCAGCTCAAATCGGGGGAATCAAGAGACCCAGTACTTC
v_gene: TRBV7-2
d_gene: .
j_gene: TRBJ2-5
abundance: .

CDR3aa: CASSQDPGLGGYTF
CDR3nt: TGTGCCAGCAGCCAAGATCCGGGTCTGGGTGGCTACACCTTC
v_gene: TRBV4-2
d_gene: .
j_gene: TRBJ1-2
abundance: .

CDR3aa: CASSELAGSYEQYF
CDR3nt: TGTGCCAGCAGTGAGCTAGCGGGATCCTACGAGCAGTACTTC
v_gene: TRBV2
d_gene: TRBD2
j_gene: TRBJ2-7
abundance: .

CDR3aa: CSARHYEQYF
CDR3nt: TGCAGTGCTAGACACTACGAGCAGTACTTC
v_gene: TRBV20-1
d_gene: .
j_gene: TRBJ2-7
abundance: .

CDR3aa: CASSQTGLGNEQFF
CDR3nt: TGTGCCAGCAGCCAGACAGGGTTAGGCAATGAGCAGTTCTTC
v_gene: TRBV7-3
d_gene: TRBD1
j_gene: TRBJ2-1
abundance: .

CDR3aa: CASSYVPTLYGYTF
CDR3nt: TGTGCCAGCAGTTACGTCCCCACCCTCTATGGCTACACCTTC
v_gene: TRBV6-5
d_gene: .
j_gene: TRBJ1-2
abundance: .

CDR3aa: CASSQGSLRQGPAGNTIYF
CDR3nt: TGTGCCAGCAGCCAAGGGTCCCTTCGACAGGGTCCAGCTGGAAACACCATATATTTT
v_gene: TRBV7-9
d_gene: TRBD1
j_gene: TRBJ1-3
abundance: few

CDR3aa: CASRPTGGSYEQYF
CDR3nt: TGTGCCAGCAGACCAACCGGGGGCTCCTACGAGCAGTACTTC
v_gene: TRBV27
d_gene: .
j_gene: TRBJ2-7
abundance: .

CDR3aa: CASTLLAAPDTQYF
CDR3nt: TGCGCCAGCACCCTACTAGCGGCCCCGGATACGCAGTATTTT
v_gene: TRBV5-1
d_gene: TRBD2
j_gene: TRBJ2-3
abundance: .

CDR3aa: CASSLERSNSPLHF
CDR3nt: TGTGCCAGCAGCTTAGAGAGGAGTAATTCACCCCTCCACTTT
v_gene: TRBV7-2
d_gene: .
j_gene: TRBJ1-6
abundance: many

CDR3aa: CASSKGGYRGTGELFF
CDR3nt: TGTGCCAGCAGCAAGGGGGGCTACAGGGGCACCGGGGAGCTGTTTTTT
v_gene: TRBV5-6
d_gene: .
j_gene: TRBJ2-2
abundance: .

CDR3aa: CASSQGVTEAFF
CDR3nt: TGTGCCAGCAGCCAGGGGGTGACTGAAGCTTTCTTT
v_gene: TRBV3-1/TRBV3-2
d_gene: .
j_gene: TRBJ1-1
abundance: .

CDR3aa: CASSQERGALGQPQHF
CDR3nt: TGCGCCAGCAGCCAAGAAAGGGGGGCTTTGGGTCAGCCCCAGCATTTT
v_gene: TRBV4-3
d_gene: .
j_gene: TRBJ1-5
abundance: .

CDR3aa: CASSPNPTGKETQYF
CDR3nt: TGTGCCAGCAGCCCAAACCCGACAGGGAAAGAGACCCAGTACTTC
v_gene: TRBV7-2
d_gene: TRBD1
j_gene: TRBJ2-5
abundance: .

CDR3aa: CASSLAGAGGAQETQYF
CDR3nt: TGCGCCAGCAGCTTGGCAGGAGCGGGAGGAGCACAAGAGACCCAGTACTTC
v_gene: TRBV5-1
d_gene: TRBD2
j_gene: TRBJ2-5
abundance: .

CDR3aa: CATSRDEGNYEQYF
CDR3nt: TGTGCCACCAGCAGAGACGAGGGGAACTACGAGCAGTACTTC
v_gene: TRBV15
d_gene: .
j_gene: TRBJ2-7
abundance: .

CDR3aa: CASSFGLQGSNYGYTF
CDR3nt: TGTGCCAGCAGCTTCGGCCTCCAGGGGTCTAACTATGGCTACACCTTC
v_gene: TRBV7-6
d_gene: .
j_gene: TRBJ1-2
abundance: .

CDR3aa: CASSPHRGLVDEKLFF
CDR3nt: TGTGCCAGCAGCCCCCACAGGGGGCTGGTAGATGAAAAACTGTTTTTT
v_gene: TRBV7-2
d_gene: TRBD1
j_gene: TRBJ1-4
abundance: .

CDR3aa: CASSPRGDPQPQHF
CDR3nt: TGTGCCAGCAGCCCGCGTGGCGATCCTCAGCCCCAGCATTTT
v_gene: TRBV7-9
d_gene: .
j_gene: TRBJ1-5
abundance: .

CDR3aa: CASSLAMLGQNNSPLHF
CDR3nt: TGCGCCAGCAGCTTGGCCATGTTGGGACAGAATAATTCACCCCTCCACTTT
v_gene: TRBV5-1
d_gene: TRBD1
j_gene: TRBJ1-6
abundance: .

CDR3aa: CASSLNWSGSYTF
CDR3nt: TGTGCCAGCAGTTTAAATTGGTCTGGTAGCTACACCTTC
v_gene: TRBV27
d_gene: .
j_gene: TRBJ1-2
abundance: .

CDR3aa: CAISDPGESTEAFF
CDR3nt: TGTGCCATCAGTGATCCGGGTGAGAGCACTGAAGCTTTCTTT
v_gene: TRBV10-3
d_gene: .
j_gene: TRBJ1-1
abundance: .

CDR3aa: CASSPPGNTEAFF
CDR3nt: TGTGCCAGCTCACCACCCGGGAATACTGAAGCTTTCTTT
v_gene: TRBV18
d_gene: .
j_gene: TRBJ1-1
abundance: .

CDR3aa: CAIRLAGERQFF
CDR3nt: TGTGCCATCAGACTAGCGGGAGAGCGGCAGTTCTTC
v_gene: TRBV10-3
d_gene: TRBD2
j_gene: TRBJ2-1
abundance: .

CDR3aa: CASSQGPSNEQYF
CDR3nt: TGTGCCAGCAGCCAGGGGCCCTCCAACGAGCAGTACTTC
v_gene: TRBV3-1/TRBV3-2
d_gene: .
j_gene: TRBJ2-7
abundance: .

CDR3aa: CASSQSSGGNSPLHF
CDR3nt: TGCGCCAGCAGCCAATCCAGTGGTGGTAATTCACCCCTCCACTTT
v_gene: TRBV4-1
d_gene: .
j_gene: TRBJ1-6
abundance: once

CDR3aa: CASNDPGRKETQYF
CDR3nt: TGTGCCAGCAACGACCCGGGTCGGAAAGAGACCCAGTACTTC
v_gene: TRBV25-1
d_gene: .
j_gene: TRBJ2-5
abundance: .

CDR3aa: CASSPAGTGGKDTQYF
CDR3nt: TGTGCCAGCTCACCAGCCGGGACAGGGGGCAAGGATACGCAGTATTTT
v_gene: TRBV18
d_gene: TRBD1
j_gene: TRBJ2-3
abundance: .

CDR3aa: CASSRRGPYEQYF
CDR3nt: TGTGCCAGCAGCCGACGGGGCCCCTACGAGCAGTACTTC
v_gene: TRBV12-3/TRBV12-4
d_gene: .
j_gene: TRBJ2-7
abundance: .

CDR3aa: CASSHGTVTDTQYF
CDR3nt: TGCGCCAGCAGCCACGGGACAGTCACAGATACGCAGTATTTT
v_gene: TRBV5-1
d_gene: TRBD1
j_gene: TRBJ2-3
abundance: few

CDR3aa: CASSLGTSALYEQYF
CDR3nt: TGTGCCAGCAGTTTAGGGACTAGCGCTCTCTACGAGCAGTACTTC
v_gene: TRBV27
d_gene: TRBD2
j_gene: TRBJ2-7
abundance: few